This note documents a single T cell receptor (beta chain) sequence. Here immunoSEQ multiplex PCR was the method, and the copy in TCRdb shows in-frame clones only, minus some. This sample yields tens of thousands of clones, of which approximately 94% are seen a single time; approximately 2.5% belongs to the top ten. The CDR3 consists of 17 residues. Germline loops: CDR1 LNHDA, CDR2 SQIVND (reference sequence). After removal of 2 bases from V and 3 bases from J, the junction contained 10 bases not matched to a gene. The data are from a study of control samples from healthy donors and cancer patients. The chain couples TRBV19 to TRBJ2-1; TRBD1 agrees at 7 bases. The sample taken for sequencing was blood. This clonotype originated in a woman aged 25 to 39 in good health. The CDR3 sequence: CASSIFSGGNYYNEQFF. CDR3 in DNA: TGTGCCAGTAGTATATTTTCAGGGGGAAATTACTACAATGAGCAGTTCTTC.